This TCR beta chain was identified in a study of blood T cell repertoires in COVID-19. Original processing methods: Amplifying reference gene primers gave estimates of nucleated cell counts. The repertoire was sequenced with immunoSEQ multiplex PCR; TCRdb's copy has only in-frame clones and lacks some. Clone size and V and J calls were adopted from that table, with D and trimming inferred from the DNA. The sample consists of about 170,000 clones, about 88% of them appearing once. The material sequenced was peripheral blood. This sequence was found in a woman older than 75 with COVID-19, enrolled during active disease.

Here the CDR3 reads CASRWTGNQPQHF. Here the CDR3 DNA reads TGTGCCAGCAGATGGACAGGGAATCAGCCCCAGCATTTT. V gene TRBV28 combines with J gene TRBJ1-5; 8 positions match TRBD1. The CDR3 totals 13 residues. In germline, CDR1 is MDHEN, CDR2 SYDVKM. V was clipped by 6 bases and J by 4 bases; unmatched bases: 2.